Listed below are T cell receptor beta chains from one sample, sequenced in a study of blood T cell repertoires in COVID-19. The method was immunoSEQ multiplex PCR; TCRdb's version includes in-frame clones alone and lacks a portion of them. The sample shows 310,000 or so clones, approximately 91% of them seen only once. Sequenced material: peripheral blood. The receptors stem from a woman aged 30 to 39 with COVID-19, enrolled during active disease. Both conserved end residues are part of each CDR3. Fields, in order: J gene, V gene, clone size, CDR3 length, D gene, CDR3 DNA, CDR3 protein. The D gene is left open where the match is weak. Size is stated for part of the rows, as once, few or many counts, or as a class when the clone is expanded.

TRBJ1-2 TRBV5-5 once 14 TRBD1 TGTGCCAGCAGGTCGGGACAGGGGTACTATGGCTACACCTTC CASRSGQGYYGYTF
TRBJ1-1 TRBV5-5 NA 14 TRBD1 TGTGCCAGCAGCCCACTTCGACAGGGCACTGAAGCTTTCTTT CASSPLRQGTEAFF
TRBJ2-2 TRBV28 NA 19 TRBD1 TGTGCCAGCAGTTTCCCTCGGACAGGGCCAACCTCGAACACCGGGGAGCTGTTTTTT CASSFPRTGPTSNTGELFF
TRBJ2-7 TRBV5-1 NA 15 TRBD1 TGCGCCAGCAGACGGGACTCGGGACAGGCAAACGAGCAGTACTTC CASRRDSGQANEQYF
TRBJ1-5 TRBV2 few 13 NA TGTGCCAGCAGTGATACGTGGGCTCAGCCCCAGCATTTT CASSDTWAQPQHF
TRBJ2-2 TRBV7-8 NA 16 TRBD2 TGTGCCAGCAGCCGCCCCGGGACTAGCGTGCCCGGGGAGCTGTTTTTT CASSRPGTSVPGELFF
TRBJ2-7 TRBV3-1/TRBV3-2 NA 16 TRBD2 TGTGCCAGCAGCCAGGACCTAGCGGGACGGGACTACGAGCAGTACTTC CASSQDLAGRDYEQYF
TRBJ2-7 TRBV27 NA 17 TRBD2 TGTGCCAGCAGTTTATCGCGTGGGGGGGATCCAAAGTACGAGCAGTACTTC CASSLSRGGDPKYEQYF
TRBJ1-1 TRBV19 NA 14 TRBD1 TGTGCCTCATCCTGGGGGACAGGGCCCTCTGAAGCTTTCTTT CASSWGTGPSEAFF
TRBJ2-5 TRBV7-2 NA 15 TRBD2 TGTGCCAGCAGCTTAGTAGCGGGAGAATGGGAGACCCAGTACTTC CASSLVAGEWETQYF
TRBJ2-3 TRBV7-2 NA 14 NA TGTGCCAGCAGCCCCGGGACTTCCACAGATACGCAGTATTTT CASSPGTSTDTQYF
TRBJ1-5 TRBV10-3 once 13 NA TGTGCCATCAGTGAACAGGGTGATCAGCCCCAGCATTTT CAISEQGDQPQHF
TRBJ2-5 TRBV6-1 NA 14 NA TGTGCCAGCAGTGATCGGGCCTTAGCGGAGACCCAGTACTTC CASSDRALAETQYF
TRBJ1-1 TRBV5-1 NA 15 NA TGCGCCAGCAGCCCCGGGGGTGACTTGAACACTGAAGCTTTCTTT CASSPGGDLNTEAFF
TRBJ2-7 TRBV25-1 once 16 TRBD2 TGTGCCAGCAGTGAATATTTTACTAGCGGGAGTTACGAGCAGTACTTC CASSEYFTSGSYEQYF
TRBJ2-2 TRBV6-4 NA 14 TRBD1 TGTGCCAGCAGGGGGACAGGGGGCACCGGGGAGCTGTTTTTT CASRGTGGTGELFF
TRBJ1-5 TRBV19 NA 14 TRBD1 TGTGCCAGTAGTTCCCGACAGGGGTTTCAGCCCCAGCATTTT CASSSRQGFQPQHF
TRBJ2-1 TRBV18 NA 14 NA TGTGCCAGCTCACCAGCTAGTGAGGTCAATGAGCAGTTCTTC CASSPASEVNEQFF
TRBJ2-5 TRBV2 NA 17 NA TGTGCCAGCAAAGGATTACAGGCGCTACCCACCCAAGAGACCCAGTACTTC CASKGLQALPTQETQYF
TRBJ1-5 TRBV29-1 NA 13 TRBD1 TGCAGCGTCGGACAGGGGAGCGGGCAGCCCCAGCATTTT CSVGQGSGQPQHF
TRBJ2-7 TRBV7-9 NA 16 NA TGTGCCAGCAGCTTAGGCGGGAGGGACAGGTCCTACGAGCAGTACTTC CASSLGGRDRSYEQYF
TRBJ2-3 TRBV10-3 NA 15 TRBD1 TGTGCCATCAGTGGGGGGACAGAGAGGACAGATACGCAGTATTTT CAISGGTERTDTQYF
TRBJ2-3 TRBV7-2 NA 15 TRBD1 TGTGCCAGCAGCTTCGACAGGGGATGGTCAGATACGCAGTATTTT CASSFDRGWSDTQYF
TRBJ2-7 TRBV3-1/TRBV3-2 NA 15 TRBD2 TGTGCCAGCAGTCTCTTTTTAGGGCGGGAGGACGAGCAGTACTTC CASSLFLGREDEQYF
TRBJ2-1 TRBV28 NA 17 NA TGTGCCAGCACCATCGGGGCTCGGGGCGGGGCGCGGGATGAGCAGTTCTTC CASTIGARGGARDEQFF
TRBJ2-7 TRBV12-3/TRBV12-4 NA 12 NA TGTGCCAGCAGTTTAGAGACGGGAAAGCAGTACTTC CASSLETGKQYF
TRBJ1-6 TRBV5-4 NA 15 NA TGTGCCAGCAGCCCGCAACGGGGATATAATTCACCCCTCCACTTT CASSPQRGYNSPLHF
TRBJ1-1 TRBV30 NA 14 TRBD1 TGTGCCTCTCGGGAGGGGGCCTCGAACACTGAAGCTTTCTTT CASREGASNTEAFF
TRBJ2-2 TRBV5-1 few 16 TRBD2 TGCGCCAGCAGCATCAGACTAGCGATGAACACCGGGGAGCTGTTTTTT CASSIRLAMNTGELFF
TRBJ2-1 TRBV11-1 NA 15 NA TGTGCCAGCAGCTTACGAGGGCCCGGCCACAATGAGCAGTTCTTC CASSLRGPGHNEQFF
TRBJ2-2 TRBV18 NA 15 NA TGTGCCAGCTCACGGGACTTAGCGAACACCGGGGAGCTGTTTTTT CASSRDLANTGELFF
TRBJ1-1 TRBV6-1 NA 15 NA TGTGCCAGCAGTGAAGTTCCAGAAAAAAACACTGAAGCTTTCTTT CASSEVPEKNTEAFF
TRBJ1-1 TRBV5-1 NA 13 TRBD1 TGCGCCAGCAGCTTAGGGACAGACACTGAAGCTTTCTTT CASSLGTDTEAFF
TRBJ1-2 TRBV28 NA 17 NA TGTGCCAGCAGTCCTAGAGAAGGTCTCGGGGCGGGATTAGGCTACACCTTC CASSPREGLGAGLGYTF
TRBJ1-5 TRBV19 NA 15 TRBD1 TGTGCCAGTAGTAGCGGGACAGGGGGAAACCAGCCCCAGCATTTT CASSSGTGGNQPQHF
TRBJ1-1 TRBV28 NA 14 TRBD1 TGTGCCAGCAGTCCCGACAGGGCAAACACTGAAGCTTTCTTT CASSPDRANTEAFF
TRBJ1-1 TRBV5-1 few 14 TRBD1 TGCGCCAGCAGCCCTCAGGGGGCGAACACTGAAGCTTTCTTT CASSPQGANTEAFF
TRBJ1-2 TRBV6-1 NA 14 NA TGTGCCAGCAGTGAGACAGGAGATAACTATGGCTACACCTTC CASSETGDNYGYTF
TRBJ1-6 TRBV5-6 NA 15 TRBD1 TGTGCCAGCAGCTTGATGGGACAGGGGAATTCACCCCTCCACTTT CASSLMGQGNSPLHF
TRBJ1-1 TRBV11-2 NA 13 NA TGTGCCAGCAGCGCGGAGCTGAACACTGAAGCTTTCTTT CASSAELNTEAFF
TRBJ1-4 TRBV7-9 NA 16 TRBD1 TGTGCCAGCAGCTTTCTACGGACAGGGCTGAATGAAAAACTGTTTTTT CASSFLRTGLNEKLFF
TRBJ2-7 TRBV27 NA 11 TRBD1 TGTGCCAGCAAGGGGGCATACGAGCAGTACTTC CASKGAYEQYF
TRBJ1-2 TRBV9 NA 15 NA TGTGCCAGCAGCGAGCACCGGGGGTTAGCGGAGGGCTACACCTTC CASSEHRGLAEGYTF
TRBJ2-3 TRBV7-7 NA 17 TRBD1 TGTGCCAGCAGTTTAAGAGAACCGGGACAGGGCGCGGATACGCAGTATTTT CASSLREPGQGADTQYF
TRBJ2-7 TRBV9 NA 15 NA TGTGCCAGCAGCCAGGGCGAGTCCCGAAGGTACGAGCAGTACTTC CASSQGESRRYEQYF
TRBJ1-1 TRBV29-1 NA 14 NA TGCAGCGTTGAAAAGCTGCTTGGGAACACTGAAGCTTTCTTT CSVEKLLGNTEAFF
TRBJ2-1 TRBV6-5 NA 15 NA TGTGCCAGCAGTTTTGCAGGGGACTCCTACAATGAGCAGTTCTTC CASSFAGDSYNEQFF
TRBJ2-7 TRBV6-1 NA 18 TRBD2 TGTGCCAGCAGTGCGATCCCCGGACTAGCGGGGAGCTCCTACGAGCAGTACTTC CASSAIPGLAGSSYEQYF